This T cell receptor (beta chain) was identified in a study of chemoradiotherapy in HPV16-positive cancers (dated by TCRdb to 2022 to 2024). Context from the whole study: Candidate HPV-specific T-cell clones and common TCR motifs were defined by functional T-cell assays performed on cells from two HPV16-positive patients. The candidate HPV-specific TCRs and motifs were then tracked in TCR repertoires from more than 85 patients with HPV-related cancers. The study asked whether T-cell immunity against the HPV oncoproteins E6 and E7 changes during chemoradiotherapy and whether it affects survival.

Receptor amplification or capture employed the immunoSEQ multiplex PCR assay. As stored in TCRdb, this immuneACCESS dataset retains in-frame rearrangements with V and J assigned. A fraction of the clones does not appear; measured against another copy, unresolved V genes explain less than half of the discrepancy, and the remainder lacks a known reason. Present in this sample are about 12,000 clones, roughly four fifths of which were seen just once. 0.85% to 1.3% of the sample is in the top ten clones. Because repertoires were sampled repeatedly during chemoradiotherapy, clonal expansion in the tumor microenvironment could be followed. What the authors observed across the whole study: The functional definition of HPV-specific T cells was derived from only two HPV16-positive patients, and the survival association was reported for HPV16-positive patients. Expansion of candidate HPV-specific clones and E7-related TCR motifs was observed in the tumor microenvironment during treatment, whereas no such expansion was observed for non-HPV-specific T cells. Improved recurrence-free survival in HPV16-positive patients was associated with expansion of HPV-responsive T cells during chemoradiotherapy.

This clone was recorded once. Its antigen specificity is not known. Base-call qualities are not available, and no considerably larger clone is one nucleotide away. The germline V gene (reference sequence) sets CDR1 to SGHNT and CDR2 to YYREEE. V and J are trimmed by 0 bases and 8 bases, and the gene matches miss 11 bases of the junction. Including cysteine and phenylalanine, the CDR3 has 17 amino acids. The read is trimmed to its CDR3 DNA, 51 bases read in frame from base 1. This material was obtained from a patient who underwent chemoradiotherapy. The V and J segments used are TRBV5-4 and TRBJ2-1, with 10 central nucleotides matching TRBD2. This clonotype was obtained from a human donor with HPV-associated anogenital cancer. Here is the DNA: TGTGCCAGCAGCTTGGCCCTAAGCGGGGGGGCCTTGCATGAGCAGTTCTTC. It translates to CASSLALSGGALHEQFF.